This TCR beta chain was sequenced for a study of blood T cell repertoires in COVID-19 (dated by TCRdb to the early 2020s). Regarding the complete study: Collaborator samples came from the United States, Italy and Spain and covered acute and convalescent phases of COVID-19. The prospective study material was composed of cDNA or gDNA derived from T cells, B-cell-depleted T cells, or PBMCs. Deeply sampled blood TCRbeta repertoires from subjects exposed to, actively infected with, or recovered from COVID-19 were included in the dataset. A freely available public database, intended as a resource for researchers studying the immune response to SARS-CoV-2, is where the repertoires were released. Samples were obtained from the ongoing ImmuneRACE study (first 160 participants) and from 1,254 subjects provided by 6 global collaborators. Sample metadata almost always included a de-identified subject ID, COVID-19 status, age in years and sex. Where available, HLA class I and class II types were taken from metadata supplied by the sample provider and were not determined by assay-based typing.

Whole blood was collected in K2EDTA tubes by collaborating institutions according to the institutions' own protocols. For TCRbeta analysis, collaborators shipped samples as frozen whole blood, isolated PBMCs, or DNA extracted from either of those sample types. Comment on this clone: The target of this receptor is not known. No much larger clone is present one base from it, and per-base qualities are unavailable.

TCRbeta CDR3 regions were amplified from genomic DNA using the immunoSEQ Assay, a bias-controlled multiplex PCR. Concerning the study's data processing: Within the assay, amplification of reference gene primers was used to estimate how many nucleated cells each sample contained. To quantify the absolute abundance of each unique TCRbeta CDR3 rearrangement, sequence reads were collapsed and filtered. Productive Simpson clonality was computed per sample as the square root of Simpson's diversity index over productive rearrangements. What TCRdb holds here is the immuneACCESS table cut down to in-frame rearrangements. Part of the clones is not present; checked against another copy, under half of the missing clones reflect an unresolved V gene, and the others are unexplained. V, J and clone size derive from that table, while D and trimming were established from the DNA sequence. This sample is represented by approximately 100,000 clones; 70% to 75% of them were singletons. Roughly 0.9% of the sample is taken by the ten largest.

The paper as a whole reports these results and caveats: Clinical and demographic metadata were provided uncurated, with the amount varying by source and participant.

The receptor comes from a human donor with acute or convalescent COVID-19. The donor label of this sample is uncertain. The sample was peripheral blood.

The DNA sequence is given as TGTGCTAGTGCTTCACAGGCGAGCCACGAGCAGTACTTC. Its translation is CASASQASHEQYF. The V and J segments used are TRBV12-5 and TRBJ2-7; D gene: possibly TRBD1, on 5 matching bases. V is pared back by 7 bases and J by 5 bases, with 15 bases lying between the germline termini. The CDR3, cysteine through phenylalanine, is 13 amino acids long. The read is trimmed to its CDR3 DNA, 39 bases read in frame from base 1. The CDR1 and CDR2 encoded by the germline V gene are LGHNT and FRNRAP. When the CDR3 is completed using the reference TRBV12-5 and TRBJ2-7 genes on either side, the full variable domain is DARVTQTPRHKVTEMGQEVTMRCQPILGHNTVFWYRQTMMQGLELLAYFRNRAPLDDSGMPKDRFSAEMPDATLATLKIQPSEPRDSAVYFCASASQASHEQYFGPGTRLTVT.